One and the same sample provided the 10 T cell receptor beta chains below, sequenced in a study of T cells in Graves' hyperthyroidism and ophthalmopathy. Amplified TCR beta CDR3 regions derived from RNA transcripts. Initially, a first-round RT-PCR of the TCR CDR3 employed the HTBI primer set. TCRdb recomputed calls from the multiplex PCR reads with MiXCR, one row per CDR3 protein. This sample has approximately 530,000 distinct CDR3 sequences, with 15% to 20% found just once. Source material: blood. These receptors originate from a man aged 35 to 55 with Graves' ophthalmopathy.

The table lists this clonotype with a few counts. This chain links TRBV5-1 with TRBJ2-7; D is ambiguous. V dropped 0 bases and J dropped 6 bases, with 4 bases sitting between them. The germline V gene encodes CDR1 SGHRS and CDR2 YFSETQ. The CDR3 is 11 amino acids. The CDR3 region has the DNA TGCGCCAGCAGCTTGGAGTCCGAGCAGTACTTC. Translating gives CASSLESEQYF.

The J gene is TRBJ1-1, the V gene TRBV19; TRBD1 agrees at 7 bases. Trimming at V came to 8 bases and at J to 0 bases, leaving 15 bases not matched to a gene. The CDR3 is 17 amino acids. In germline, CDR1 is LNHDA, CDR2 SQIVND (reference sequence). The CDR3 DNA reads TGTGCCAGTCGACTTTCAGGGGGGGCCAGGCTGAACACTGAAGCTTTCTTT. Its protein is CASRLSGGARLNTEAFF.

The chain combines TRBV6-5 with TRBJ2-2, with 9 bases that match TRBD1. Per germline, CDR1 MNHEY and CDR2 SVGAGI. V shed 0 bases and J 7 bases; nucleotides not matched to a gene: 6. The CDR3 loop spans 16 amino acids. CDR3 sequence (DNA): TGTGCCAGCAGTTACTCGGGGACAGGGTTTGGCGGGGAGCTGTTTTTT. Residues: CASSYSGTGFGGELFF.

The sample holds a few counts of this clonotype. The chain combines TRBV4-2 with TRBJ2-1; 10 positions match TRBD2. V shed 7 bases and J 7 bases; nucleotides not matched to a gene: 7. Germline V lookup: CDR1 LGHNA, CDR2 YNFKEQ. This CDR3 region has 14 residues. The CDR3 loop reads CASTPSGSGNEQFF. As DNA, the CDR3 is TGTGCCAGCACCCCTAGCGGGAGCGGGAATGAGCAGTTCTTC.

The chain employs TRBV28 and TRBJ1-2; a weak D match, TRBD1 (5 bases). The ends were cut back, 7 bases at V and 7 bases at J, with 19 bases in the middle. The CDR3 is 14 residues long. Germline loops: CDR1 MDHEN, CDR2 SYDVKM. The CDR3 loop reads CASTPGGVGRGYTF. CDR3 nucleotide sequence: TGTGCCAGCACCCCCGGGGGTGTTGGACGTGGCTACACCTTC.

This clonotype came up a few times. The chain carries TRBV9 and TRBJ1-1; TRBD1 aligns across 10 bases. V dropped 0 bases and J dropped 6; count of bases not matched to a gene: 5. The germline V gene encodes CDR1 SGDLS and CDR2 YYNGEE. The CDR3 runs to 15 residues. CDR3 residues: CASSVGQGANAEAFF. The CDR3 region has the DNA TGTGCCAGCAGCGTAGGACAGGGGGCGAATGCTGAAGCTTTCTTT.

This clonotype was found many times. This chain joins TRBV28 and TRBJ2-6; tentative D call: TRBD1 (6 bases). The germline V gene has CDR1 MDHEN and CDR2 SYDVKM. The V end lost 5 bases, the J end lost 2 bases, and 16 bases lay between the germline ends. This CDR3 contains 17 residues. The DNA of the CDR3 is TGTGCCAGCAGTCAACCTACAGGGAAAGCTGGGGCCAACGTCCTGACTTTC. Its translation is CASSQPTGKAGANVLTF.

This clonotype occurred a few times. The genes are TRBV12-5 and TRBJ1-3; no clear D gene. Trimming shortened V by 0 bases and J by 8 bases, and 8 bases separated the two germline ends. CDR3 length equals 13 residues. CDR1 LGHNT and CDR2 FRNRAP come from the germline V gene. The DNA of the CDR3 is TGTGCTAGTGGTTTGGTACCTAGGGACACCATATATTTT. Translation gives CASGLVPRDTIYF.

This clonotype came up many times. The CDR3 bases are TGTGCCAGCAGTCGCAGCGGGGGGCCCCTAATTCCTGAGCAGTTCTTC. Protein: CASSRSGGPLIPEQFF. The rearrangement uses TRBV11-2 and TRBJ2-1; 9 positions agree with TRBD2. Trimming cost V 6 bases and J 9 bases; bases outside gene matches: 15. The CDR3 is made up of 16 amino acids. CDR1 and CDR2 from the germline V gene are SGHAT and FQNNGV.

This clonotype was detected a few times. The rearrangement uses TRBV6-1 and TRBJ2-7, with TRBD1 as a possible D gene (6 bases). The CDR3 has 15 amino acids. The germline V and J ends were trimmed by 5 bases and 0 bases, with 14 bases remaining between them. Germline CDR1 and CDR2: MNHNS and SASEGT. In DNA form, the CDR3 reads TGTGCCAGCAGTATCCAGGCAGGGGACTCCTACGAGCAGTACTTC. Translated: CASSIQAGDSYEQYF.